These 5 T cell receptor beta chains share one sample of origin, sequenced in a study of shared clonotypes between healthy human individuals. Produced via immunoSEQ multiplex PCR; TCRdb's table is partial and in-frame only. The sample contains approximately 1.5 million clones, 98% of which appear only once. The material sequenced was naive CD4+ T cells sorted from blood. Subset in this sample: CD45RA+ positively selected. All receptors come from a man aged 25 to 40 in good health.

The rearrangement links TRBV30 to TRBJ2-6, with TRBD1 matching over 9 bases. This CDR3 is built from 18 residues. Trimming took 0 bases from V and 0 from J; bases not matched to a gene: 6. Per germline, CDR1 GTSNPN and CDR2 SVGIG (reference sequence). The CDR3 is CAWSVGQGDFSGANVLTF. The CDR3 nucleotides are TGTGCCTGGAGTGTGGGACAGGGAGATTTCTCTGGGGCCAACGTCCTGACTTTC. The complete variable domain, with remaining parts taken from reference TRBV30 and TRBJ2-6, reads SQTIHQWPATLVQPVGSPLSLECTVEGTSNPNLYWYRQAAGRGLQLLFYSVGIGQISSEVPQNLSASRPQDRQFILSSKKLLLSDSGFYLCAWSVGQGDFSGANVLTFGAGSRLTVL.

The chain is built from TRBV5-1 and TRBJ2-7; D may be TRBD1 (5 bases). In germline, CDR1 is SGHRS, CDR2 YFSETQ. The CDR3 has 16 amino acids. Trimming left V 0 bases short and J 2 bases short, with 15 bases between. This CDR3 is CASSLGIQGPTYEQYF. The CDR3 bases are TGCGCCAGCAGCTTGGGTATTCAGGGTCCCACCTACGAGCAGTACTTC.

This clone was seen a single time. The chain joins TRBV7-6 to TRBJ2-2; no reliable D call. The length of the CDR3 is 15 residues. The V and J ends lost 5 bases and 0 bases respectively, with 10 bases between them. Germline V CDR1 and CDR2: SGHVS, FNYEAQ. Here the CDR3 reads CASSRERANTGELFF. In DNA form, the CDR3 reads TGTGCCAGCAGCCGCGAACGGGCGAACACCGGGGAGCTGTTTTTT.

CDR3 sequence: CATSPLAVEGYTF. CDR3 DNA sequence: TGTGCCACCAGCCCCCTAGCAGTGGAGGGCTACACCTTC. The chain is built from TRBV15 and TRBJ1-2, with no clear D. Trimming shortened V by 5 bases and J by 8 bases, and 15 bases separated the two germline ends. The CDR3 extends over 13 amino acids. Germline V CDR1 and CDR2: LNHNV, YYDKDF (reference sequence).

This chain links TRBV9 with TRBJ2-3; D call uncertain. The CDR3 is 13 amino acids. Germline V lookup: CDR1 SGDLS, CDR2 YYNGEE. V lost 4 bases, J lost 6 bases, and 12 bases lay in between. The CDR3 is CASSPTPRDTQYF. For the CDR3, the DNA is TGTGCCAGCAGCCCCACACCCAGGGATACGCAGTATTTT.